Listed below are T cell receptor beta chains from one sample, sequenced in a study of monozygotic twins with inflammatory bowel disease. TCRdb re-called the 5' RACE reads and catalogs CDR3 proteins one per entry, DNA excluded. This table holds 400,000 to 500,000 distinct CDR3 sequences. Sequenced: blood. The receptor source for this set is a human donor with ulcerative colitis or Crohn's disease, or a healthy co-twin of an affected twin (not recorded which). The CDR3 runs from the conserved cysteine through the conserved F or W.

j_call v_call cdr3_aa
TRBJ2-2 TRBV9 CASSVVNRPNTGELFF
TRBJ2-3 TRBV24-1 CATSDTLGDTQYF
TRBJ1-4 TRBV7-8 CASGGAGVEKLFF
TRBJ2-5 TRBV12-3/TRBV12-4 CASSGTLDRGRLETQYF
TRBJ2-5 TRBV19 CASSIMGGGQETQYF
TRBJ2-3 TRBV20-1 CSARILISAPHTDTQYF
TRBJ2-7 TRBV4-2 CASSQGSGDLYEQYF
TRBJ1-4 TRBV6-2/TRBV6-3 CASKDPNEKLFF
TRBJ2-6 TRBV5-1 CASSFEVTGANVLTF
TRBJ2-7 TRBV29-1 CSIRQGAGSYEQYF
TRBJ2-2 TRBV15 CATSRDPSTGELFF
TRBJ2-3 TRBV15 CATSRAGRGTDTQYF
TRBJ2-1 TRBV20-1 CSAMTPGTISRVVNNEQFF
TRBJ2-1 TRBV12-3/TRBV12-4 CASSPTEGAEQFF
TRBJ2-3 TRBV27 CASSLVGIADTQYF
TRBJ2-1 TRBV12-3/TRBV12-4 CASSLFNEQFF
TRBJ2-1 TRBV11-2 CASSPIAGGGNEQFF
TRBJ2-7 TRBV6-1 CASKSPLARVYEQYF
TRBJ2-1 TRBV12-3/TRBV12-4 CASRPTGLVSEQFF
TRBJ2-7 TRBV5-1 CASSYRDRDYEQYF
TRBJ1-6 TRBV10-3 CATSNNSPLHF